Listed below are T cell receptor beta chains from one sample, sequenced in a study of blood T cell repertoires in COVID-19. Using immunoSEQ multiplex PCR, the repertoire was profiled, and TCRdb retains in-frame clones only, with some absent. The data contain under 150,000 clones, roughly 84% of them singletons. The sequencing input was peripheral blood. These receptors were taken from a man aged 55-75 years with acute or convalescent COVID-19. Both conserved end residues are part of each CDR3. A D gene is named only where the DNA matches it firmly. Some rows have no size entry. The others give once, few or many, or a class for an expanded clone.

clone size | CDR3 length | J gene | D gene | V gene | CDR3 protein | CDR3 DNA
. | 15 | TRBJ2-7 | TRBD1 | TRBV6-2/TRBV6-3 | CASSPRQGTPYEQYF | TGTGCCAGCAGCCCCCGACAGGGAACCCCCTACGAGCAGTACTTC
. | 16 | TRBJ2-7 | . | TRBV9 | CASSIRPATASGEQYF | TGTGCCAGCAGCATACGACCGGCGACCGCATCCGGGGAGCAGTACTTC
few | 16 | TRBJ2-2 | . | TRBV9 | CASSAQTGTNTGELFF | TGTGCCAGCAGCGCCCAGACAGGAACGAACACCGGGGAGCTGTTTTTT
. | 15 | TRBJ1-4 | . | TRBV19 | CASSIGGSTNEKLFF | TGTGCCAGTAGTATCGGGGGTTCGACTAATGAAAAACTGTTTTTT
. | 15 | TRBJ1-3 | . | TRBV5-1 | CASSLAGGSGNTIYF | TGCGCCAGCAGCTTGGCGGGGGGCTCTGGAAACACCATATATTTT
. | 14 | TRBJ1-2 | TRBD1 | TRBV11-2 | CASSFTTGGHGYTF | TGTGCCAGCAGCTTTACAACAGGGGGCCATGGCTACACCTTC
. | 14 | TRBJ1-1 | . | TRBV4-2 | CASSQDSVNTEAFF | TGTGCCAGCAGCCAAGATTCGGTGAACACTGAAGCTTTCTTT
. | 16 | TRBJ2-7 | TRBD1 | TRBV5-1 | CASTFYTGTGKYEQYF | TGCGCCAGCACATTTTATACCGGGACAGGGAAATACGAGCAGTACTTC
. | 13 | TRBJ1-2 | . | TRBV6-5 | CASSSDSYYGYTF | TGTGCCAGCAGTTCTGACAGCTACTATGGCTACACCTTC
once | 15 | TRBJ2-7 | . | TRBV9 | CASSKGLASDYEQYF | TGTGCCAGCAGCAAAGGTTTGGCTAGCGACTACGAGCAGTACTTC
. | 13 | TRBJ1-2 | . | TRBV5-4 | CASSLTAFYGYTF | TGTGCCAGCAGCTTGACAGCCTTCTATGGCTACACCTTC
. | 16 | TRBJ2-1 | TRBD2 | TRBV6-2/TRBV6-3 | CASSYISGRLLHEQFF | TGTGCCAGCAGTTACATTAGCGGGAGGCTCCTCCATGAGCAGTTCTTC
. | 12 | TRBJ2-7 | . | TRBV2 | CASDVRGDEQYF | TGTGCCAGCGACGTACGAGGTGACGAGCAGTACTTC
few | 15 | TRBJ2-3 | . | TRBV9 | CASSVGPGGPDTQYF | TGTGCCAGCAGCGTAGGCCCGGGGGGCCCCGATACGCAGTATTTT
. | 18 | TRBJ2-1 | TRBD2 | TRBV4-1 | CASSQEGLAGQLANEQFF | TGCGCCAGCAGCCAAGAAGGACTAGCAGGTCAATTGGCCAATGAGCAGTTCTTC
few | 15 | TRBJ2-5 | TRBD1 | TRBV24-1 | CATSDLGTGVETQYF | TGTGCCACCAGTGATTTAGGGACAGGGGTGGAGACCCAGTACTTC
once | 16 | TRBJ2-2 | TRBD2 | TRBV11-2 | CASSLSQTSVPGELFF | TGTGCCAGCAGCTTATCTCAGACTAGCGTTCCCGGGGAGCTGTTTTTT
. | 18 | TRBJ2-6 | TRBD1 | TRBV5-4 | CASSRPWDRVSGANVLTF | TGTGCCAGCAGCCGGCCGTGGGACAGGGTGTCTGGGGCCAACGTCCTGACTTTC
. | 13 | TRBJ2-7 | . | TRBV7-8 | CASITPVTYEQYF | TGTGCCAGCATTACCCCGGTGACCTACGAGCAGTACTTC
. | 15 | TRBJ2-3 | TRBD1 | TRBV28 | CASSSRQGATDTQYF | TGTGCCAGCAGTTCACGACAGGGGGCCACAGATACGCAGTATTTT
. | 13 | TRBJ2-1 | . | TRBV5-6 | CASSLAAGIGQFF | TGTGCCAGCAGCTTGGCCGCAGGGATAGGGCAGTTCTTC
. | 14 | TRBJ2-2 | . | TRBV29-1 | CALHTLGATGELFF | TGCGCTCTCCATACTTTAGGGGCCACCGGGGAGCTGTTTTTT
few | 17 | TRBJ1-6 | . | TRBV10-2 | CASSEKRAKSYNSPLHF | TGCGCCAGCAGTGAGAAGAGGGCGAAGTCCTATAATTCACCCCTCCACTTT
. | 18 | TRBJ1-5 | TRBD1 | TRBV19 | CASSSSGTGRIGNQPQHF | TGTGCCAGTAGTTCTTCCGGGACAGGGAGGATTGGAAATCAGCCCCAGCATTTT
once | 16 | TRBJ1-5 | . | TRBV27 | CASSLSGGRPNQPQHF | TGTGCCAGCAGTTTATCGGGAGGACGGCCAAATCAGCCCCAGCATTTT
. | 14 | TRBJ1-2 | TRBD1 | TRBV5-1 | CASSVTGGLEGYTF | TGCGCCAGCAGCGTGACAGGGGGCCTTGAGGGCTACACCTTC
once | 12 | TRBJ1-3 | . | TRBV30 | CAWSVQGDTIYF | TGTGCCTGGAGTGTACAAGGGGACACCATATATTTT
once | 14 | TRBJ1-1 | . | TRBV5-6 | CASSWGGMNTEAFF | TGTGCCAGCAGCTGGGGGGGTATGAACACTGAAGCTTTCTTT
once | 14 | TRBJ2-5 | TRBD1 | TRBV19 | CASSSGQGRETQYF | TGTGCCAGTAGTTCTGGACAGGGCCGAGAGACCCAGTACTTC
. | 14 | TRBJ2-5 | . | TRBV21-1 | CASRRDRAKETQYF | TGTGCCAGCAGGAGGGACAGGGCGAAAGAGACCCAGTACTTC
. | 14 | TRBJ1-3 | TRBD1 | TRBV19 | CASKRTGSGNTIYF | TGTGCCAGCAAGAGGACAGGCTCTGGAAACACCATATATTTT
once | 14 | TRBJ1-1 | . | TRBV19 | CASSTRGLNTEAFF | TGTGCCAGTAGTACCAGGGGCCTGAACACTGAAGCTTTCTTT
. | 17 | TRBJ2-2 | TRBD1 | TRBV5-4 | CASSLRGTGVLMGELFF | TGTGCCAGCAGCTTGAGGGGGACAGGGGTGCTGATGGGGGAGCTGTTTTTT
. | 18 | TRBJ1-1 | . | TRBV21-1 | CASSKGYRGRERNTEAFF | TGTGCCAGCAGCAAAGGTTACAGGGGGCGTGAAAGAAACACTGAAGCTTTCTTT
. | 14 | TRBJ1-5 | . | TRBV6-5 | CASSTQGWDQPQHF | TGTGCCAGCAGTACGCAGGGGTGGGATCAGCCCCAGCATTTT
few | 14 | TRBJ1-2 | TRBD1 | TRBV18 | CASSPGQEGTGYTF | TGTGCCAGCTCACCGGGACAGGAGGGGACTGGCTACACCTTC
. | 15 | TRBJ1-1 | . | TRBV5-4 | CASSLGGRVNTEAFF | TGTGCCAGCAGCTTGGGGGGCAGGGTGAACACTGAAGCTTTCTTT
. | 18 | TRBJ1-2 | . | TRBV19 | CASSPVRDTRLTNYGYTF | TGTGCCAGTAGCCCTGTCCGGGACACCCGCTTAACTAACTATGGCTACACCTTC
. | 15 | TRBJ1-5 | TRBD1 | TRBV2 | CASRPTGGRNQPQHF | TGTGCCAGCAGGCCCACAGGGGGCCGAAATCAGCCCCAGCATTTT
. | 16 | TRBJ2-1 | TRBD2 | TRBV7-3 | CASSPKSGGPYNEQFF | TGTGCCAGCAGCCCTAAAAGCGGGGGGCCGTACAATGAGCAGTTCTTC
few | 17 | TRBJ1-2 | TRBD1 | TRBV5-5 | CASSIGTGAYQGYGYTF | TGTGCCAGCAGCATAGGGACAGGGGCCTATCAAGGGTATGGCTACACCTTC
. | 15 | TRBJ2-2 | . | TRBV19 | CASSIRPAGTGELFF | TGTGCCAGTAGTATTAGGCCCGCGGGCACCGGGGAGCTGTTTTTT
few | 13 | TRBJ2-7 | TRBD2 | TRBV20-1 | CSASAGGQNEQYF | TGCAGTGCTAGTGCGGGAGGGCAGAACGAGCAGTACTTC
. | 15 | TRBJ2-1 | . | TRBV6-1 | CASSEMAGQVYEQFF | TGTGCCAGCAGTGAAATGGCAGGCCAGGTATATGAGCAGTTCTTC
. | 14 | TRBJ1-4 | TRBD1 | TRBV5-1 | CASFGGTGGGKLFF | TGCGCCAGCTTTGGCGGGACAGGGGGCGGAAAACTGTTTTTT
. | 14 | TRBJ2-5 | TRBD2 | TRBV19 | CASSRAGVQETQYF | TGTGCCAGTAGTCGTGCGGGAGTCCAAGAGACCCAGTACTTC
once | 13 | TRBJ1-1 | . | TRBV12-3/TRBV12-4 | CASSLLPGTEAFF | TGTGCCAGCAGTTTGCTCCCGGGGACTGAAGCTTTCTTT